This entry describes one T cell receptor (beta chain). Antigen specificity is unknown. The junction shows a germline mismatch at one end, possibly a read error. The source of the sample is a study of cytomegalovirus exposure and HLA in healthy donors. Findings and limits, study-wide: Among the CMV-associated chains, a few were confirmed in vitro as specific for CMV antigens. Later analysis revealed greater clonal expansion in HLA-associated TCR beta chains than in equally common others.

A multiplex PCR was run with 60 Vbeta primers and 13 Jbeta primers. The protocol was immunoSEQ multiplex PCR, while the TCRdb copy is restricted to in-frame clones and leaves out a portion. The sample holds approximately 150,000 clones, roughly 73% seen once. The CDR3 runs 14 residues. Germline CDR1 SGHDT, CDR2 YYEEEE. The receptor was isolated from a male donor in good health and CMV-seronegative. This chain links TRBV5-6 with TRBJ2-5, with 8 nucleotides matching TRBD2. Material for sequencing was PBMCs. CDR3 bases: TGTGCCAGCAGCTTGGATTCAAGCGGGGGCCCTTTGCACTTC. Encoded protein: CASSLDSSGGPLHF.